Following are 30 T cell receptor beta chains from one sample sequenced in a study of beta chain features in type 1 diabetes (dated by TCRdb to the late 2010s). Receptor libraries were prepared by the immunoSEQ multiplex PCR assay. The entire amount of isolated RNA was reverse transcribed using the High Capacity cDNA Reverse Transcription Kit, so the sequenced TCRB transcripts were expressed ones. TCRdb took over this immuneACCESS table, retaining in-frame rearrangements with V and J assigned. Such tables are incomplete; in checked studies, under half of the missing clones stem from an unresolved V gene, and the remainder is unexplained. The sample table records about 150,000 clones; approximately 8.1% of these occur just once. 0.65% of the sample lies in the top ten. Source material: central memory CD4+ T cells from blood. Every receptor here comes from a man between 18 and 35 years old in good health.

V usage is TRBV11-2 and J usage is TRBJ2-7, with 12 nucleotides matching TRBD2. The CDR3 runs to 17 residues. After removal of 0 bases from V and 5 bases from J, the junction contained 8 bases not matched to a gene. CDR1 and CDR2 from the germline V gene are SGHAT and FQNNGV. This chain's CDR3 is CASSLDSTSGGLHEQYF. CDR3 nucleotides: TGTGCCAGCAGCTTAGACTCAACTAGCGGGGGGTTACACGAGCAGTACTTC.

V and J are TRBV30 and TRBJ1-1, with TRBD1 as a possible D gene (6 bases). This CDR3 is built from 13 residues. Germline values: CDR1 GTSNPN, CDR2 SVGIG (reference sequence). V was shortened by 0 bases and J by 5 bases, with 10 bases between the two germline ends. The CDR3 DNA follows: TGTGCCTGGAGTGTACAAACAGGGACTGAAGCTTTCTTT. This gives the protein CAWSVQTGTEAFF.

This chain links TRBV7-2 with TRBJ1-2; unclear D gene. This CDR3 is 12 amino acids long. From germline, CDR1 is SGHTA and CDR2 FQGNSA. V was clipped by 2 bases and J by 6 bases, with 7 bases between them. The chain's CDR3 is CASSLRQDGYTF. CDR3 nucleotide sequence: TGTGCCAGCAGCTTACGGCAGGATGGCTACACCTTC.

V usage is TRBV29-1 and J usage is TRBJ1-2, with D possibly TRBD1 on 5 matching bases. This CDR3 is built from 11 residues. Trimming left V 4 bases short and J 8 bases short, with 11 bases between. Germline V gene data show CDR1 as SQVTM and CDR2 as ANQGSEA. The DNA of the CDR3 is TGCAGCGTTGCCGGGGCGGGGGGCTACACCTTC. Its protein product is CSVAGAGGYTF.

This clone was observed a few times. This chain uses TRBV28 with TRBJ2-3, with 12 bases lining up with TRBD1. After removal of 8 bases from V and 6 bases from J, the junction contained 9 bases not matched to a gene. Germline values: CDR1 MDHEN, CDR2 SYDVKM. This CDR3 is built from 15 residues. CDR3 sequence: CASSKPGQGADTQYF. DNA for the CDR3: TGTGCCAGCTCTAAGCCGGGACAGGGGGCCGATACGCAGTATTTT. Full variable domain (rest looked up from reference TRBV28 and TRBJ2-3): DVKVTQSSRYLVKRTGEKVFLECVQDMDHENMFWYRQDPGLGLRLIYFSYDVKMKEKGDIPEGYSVSREKKERFSLILESASTNQTSMYLCASSKPGQGADTQYFGPGTRLTVL.

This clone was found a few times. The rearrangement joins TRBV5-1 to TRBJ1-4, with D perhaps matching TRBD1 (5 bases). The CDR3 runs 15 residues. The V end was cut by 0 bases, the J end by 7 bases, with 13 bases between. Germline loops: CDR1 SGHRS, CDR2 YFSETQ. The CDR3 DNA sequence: TGCGCCAGCAGCTTGGAGTCAGGGCTCCGTGAAAAACTGTTTTTT. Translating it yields CASSLESGLREKLFF.

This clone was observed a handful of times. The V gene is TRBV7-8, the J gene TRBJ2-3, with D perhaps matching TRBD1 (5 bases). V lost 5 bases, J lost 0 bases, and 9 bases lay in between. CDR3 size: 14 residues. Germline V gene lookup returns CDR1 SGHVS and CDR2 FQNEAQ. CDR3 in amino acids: CASSPRQSTDTQYF. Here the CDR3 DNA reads TGTGCCAGCAGCCCCCGACAGAGCACAGATACGCAGTATTTT.

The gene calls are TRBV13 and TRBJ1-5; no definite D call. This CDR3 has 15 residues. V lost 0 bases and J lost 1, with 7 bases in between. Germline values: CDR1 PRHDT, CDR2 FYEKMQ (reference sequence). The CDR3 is CASSLGEASNQPQHF. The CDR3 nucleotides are TGTGCCAGCAGCTTAGGGGAGGCAAGCAATCAGCCCCAGCATTTT. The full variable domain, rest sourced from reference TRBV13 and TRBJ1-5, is AAGVIQSPRHLIKEKRETATLKCYPIPRHDTVYWYQQGPGQDPQFLISFYEKMQSDKGSIPDRFSAQQFSDYHSELNMSSLELGDSALYFCASSLGEASNQPQHFGDGTRLSIL.

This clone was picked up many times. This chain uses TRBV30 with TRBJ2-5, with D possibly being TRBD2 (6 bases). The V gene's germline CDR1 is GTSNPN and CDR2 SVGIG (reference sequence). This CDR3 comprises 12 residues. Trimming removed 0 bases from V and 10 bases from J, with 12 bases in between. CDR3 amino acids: CAWSVGRSGQYF. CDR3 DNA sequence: TGTGCCTGGAGTGTGGGTCGTAGCGGCCAGTACTTC. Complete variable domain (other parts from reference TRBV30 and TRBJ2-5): SQTIHQWPATLVQPVGSPLSLECTVEGTSNPNLYWYRQAAGRGLQLLFYSVGIGQISSEVPQNLSASRPQDRQFILSSKKLLLSDSGFYLCAWSVGRSGQYFGPGTRLLVL.

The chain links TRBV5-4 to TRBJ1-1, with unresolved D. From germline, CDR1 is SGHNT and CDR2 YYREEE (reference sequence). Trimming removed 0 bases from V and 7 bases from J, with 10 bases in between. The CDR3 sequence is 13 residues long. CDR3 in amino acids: CASSLDSGGEAFF. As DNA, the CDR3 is TGTGCCAGCAGCTTGGACTCTGGTGGTGAAGCTTTCTTT. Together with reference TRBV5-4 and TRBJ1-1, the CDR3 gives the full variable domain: ETGVTQSPTHLIKTRGQQVTLRCSSQSGHNTVSWYQQALGQGPQFIFQYYREEENGRGNFPPRFSGLQFPNYSSELNVNALELDDSALYLCASSLDSGGEAFFGQGTRLTVV.

The CDR3 sequence is CASNRDRSYNEQFF. The CDR3 DNA reads TGTGCCAGCAATAGGGACAGATCCTACAATGAGCAGTTCTTC. This chain connects TRBV6-6 to TRBJ2-1; 7 positions agree with TRBD1. The CDR3 is 14 amino acids. Per germline, CDR1 MNHNY and CDR2 SVGAGI (reference sequence). Trimming removed 7 bases from V and 1 base from J; junction bases left unmatched: 4.

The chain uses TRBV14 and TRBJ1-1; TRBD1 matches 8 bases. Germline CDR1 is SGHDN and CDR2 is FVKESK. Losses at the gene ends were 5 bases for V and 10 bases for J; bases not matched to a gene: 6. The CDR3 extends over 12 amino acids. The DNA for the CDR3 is TGTGCCAGCAGCTACCGTACAGGGGGAGCTTTCTTT. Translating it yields CASSYRTGGAFF.

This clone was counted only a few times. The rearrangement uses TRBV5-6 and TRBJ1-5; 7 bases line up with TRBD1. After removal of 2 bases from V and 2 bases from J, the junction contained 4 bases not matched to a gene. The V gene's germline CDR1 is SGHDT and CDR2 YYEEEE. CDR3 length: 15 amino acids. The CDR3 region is CASSLGGFGNQPQHF. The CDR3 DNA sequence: TGTGCCAGCAGCTTAGGGGGCTTTGGCAATCAGCCCCAGCATTTT.

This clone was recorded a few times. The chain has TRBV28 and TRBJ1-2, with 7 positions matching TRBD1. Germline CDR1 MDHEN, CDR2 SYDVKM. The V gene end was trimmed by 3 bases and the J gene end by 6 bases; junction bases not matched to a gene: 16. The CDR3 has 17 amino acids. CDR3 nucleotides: TGTGCCAGCAGTTTGGCGGCGGGGACAGTCATTAAGGATGGCTACACCTTC. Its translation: CASSLAAGTVIKDGYTF.

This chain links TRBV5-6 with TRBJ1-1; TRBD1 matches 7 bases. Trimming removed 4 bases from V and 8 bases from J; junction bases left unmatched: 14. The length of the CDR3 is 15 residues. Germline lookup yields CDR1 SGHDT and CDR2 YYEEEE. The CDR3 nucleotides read TGTGCCAGCAGCCCTTACCCAAGACAGGGTTCCGAAGCTTTCTTT. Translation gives CASSPYPRQGSEAFF.

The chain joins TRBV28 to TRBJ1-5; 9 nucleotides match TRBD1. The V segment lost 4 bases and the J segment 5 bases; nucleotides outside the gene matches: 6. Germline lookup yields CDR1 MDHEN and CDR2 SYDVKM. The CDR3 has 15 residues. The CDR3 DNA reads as TGTGCCAGCAGTTCCGGGACAGGGCCGGATCAGCCCCAGCATTTT. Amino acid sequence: CASSSGTGPDQPQHF.

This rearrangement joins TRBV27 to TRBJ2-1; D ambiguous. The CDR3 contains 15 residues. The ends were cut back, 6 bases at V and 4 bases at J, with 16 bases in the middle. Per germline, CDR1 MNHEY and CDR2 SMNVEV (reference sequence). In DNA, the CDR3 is TGTGCCAGCAGCCCCGCGGTCTTCTCATACAATGAGCAGTTCTTC. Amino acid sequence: CASSPAVFSYNEQFF.

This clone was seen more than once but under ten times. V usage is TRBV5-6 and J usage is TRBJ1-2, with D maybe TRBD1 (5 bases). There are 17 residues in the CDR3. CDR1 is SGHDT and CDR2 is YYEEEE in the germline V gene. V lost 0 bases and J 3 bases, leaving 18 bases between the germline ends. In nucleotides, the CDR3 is TGTGCCAGCAGCTTGGCTAGATTGGGCAGGGAACACTATGGCTACACCTTC. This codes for CASSLARLGREHYGYTF.

The CDR3 DNA follows: TGTGCCAGCAGCTTAGGGCAAGCTAACTATGGCTACACCTTC. Amino acid sequence: CASSLGQANYGYTF. The chain is built from TRBV11-1 and TRBJ1-2; D is undetermined. Trimming cost V 1 base and J 0 bases, with 6 bases left between them. This CDR3 is 14 amino acids long. The germline CDR1 and CDR2 sequences are SGHAT and FQDESV (reference sequence).

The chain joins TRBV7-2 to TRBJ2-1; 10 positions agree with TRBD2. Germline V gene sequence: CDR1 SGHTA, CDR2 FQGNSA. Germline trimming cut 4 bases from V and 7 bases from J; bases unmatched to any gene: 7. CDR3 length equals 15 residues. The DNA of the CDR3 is TGTGCCAGCAGCTCCTCTAGCGGGAGTTGGAATGAGCAGTTCTTC. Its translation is CASSSSSGSWNEQFF.

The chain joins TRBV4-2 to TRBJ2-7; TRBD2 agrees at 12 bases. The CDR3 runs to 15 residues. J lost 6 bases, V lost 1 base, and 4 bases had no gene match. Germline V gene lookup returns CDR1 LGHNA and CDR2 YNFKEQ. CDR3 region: CASSQVASGGGEQYF. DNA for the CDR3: TGTGCCAGCAGCCAAGTGGCTAGCGGGGGGGGCGAGCAGTACTTC.

The DNA of the CDR3 is TGTGCCAGCAGTGAAGCACCGACAGGGTATGGCTACACCTTC. Amino acids: CASSEAPTGYGYTF. V is TRBV6-1 and J is TRBJ1-2, with 7 bases lining up with TRBD1. The CDR3 contains 14 residues. Germline V lookup: CDR1 MNHNS, CDR2 SASEGT. J lost 5 bases, V lost 0 bases, and 3 bases had no gene match.

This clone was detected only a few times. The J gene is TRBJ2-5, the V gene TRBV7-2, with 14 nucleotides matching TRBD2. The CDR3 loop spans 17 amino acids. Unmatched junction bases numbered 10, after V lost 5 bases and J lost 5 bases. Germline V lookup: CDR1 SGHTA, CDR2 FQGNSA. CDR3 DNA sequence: TGTGCCAGCAGCCCGAGGACTAGCGGGAGGAGTGGGGAGACCCAGTACTTC. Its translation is CASSPRTSGRSGETQYF.

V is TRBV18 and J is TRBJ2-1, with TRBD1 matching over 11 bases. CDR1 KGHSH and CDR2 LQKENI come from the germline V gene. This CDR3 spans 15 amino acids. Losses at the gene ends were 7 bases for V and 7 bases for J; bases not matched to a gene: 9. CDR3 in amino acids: CASFRDRGGENEQFF. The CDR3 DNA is TGTGCCAGCTTCCGGGACAGGGGGGGAGAGAATGAGCAGTTCTTC.

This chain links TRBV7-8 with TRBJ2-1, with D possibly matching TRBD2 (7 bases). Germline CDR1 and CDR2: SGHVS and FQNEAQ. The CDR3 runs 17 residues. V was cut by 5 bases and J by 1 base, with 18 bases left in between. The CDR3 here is CASSQGGARKSYNEQFF. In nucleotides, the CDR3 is TGTGCCAGCAGCCAAGGGGGGGCCCGAAAATCCTACAATGAGCAGTTCTTC.

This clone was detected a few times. The CDR3 region has the DNA TGTGCCAGCAGTTCACCCACAGGGGTTAAAGACTATGGCTACACCTTC. Translated: CASSSPTGVKDYGYTF. The V call is TRBV6-5, the J call TRBJ1-2; 7 bases map to TRBD1. The ends lost 4 bases at V and 3 bases at J; junction bases unmatched: 11. The CDR3 is 16 amino acids. CDR1 is MNHEY and CDR2 is SVGAGI in the germline V gene.

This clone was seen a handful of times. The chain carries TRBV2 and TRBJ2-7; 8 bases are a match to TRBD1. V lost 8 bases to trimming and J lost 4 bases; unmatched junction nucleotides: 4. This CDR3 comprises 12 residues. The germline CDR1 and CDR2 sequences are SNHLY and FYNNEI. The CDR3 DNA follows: TGTGCCAGCCAGGGGGCCGCGTACGAGCAGTACTTC. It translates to CASQGAAYEQYF. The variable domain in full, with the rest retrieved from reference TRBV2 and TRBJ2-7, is EPEVTQTPSHQVTQMGQEVILRCVPISNHLYFYWYRQILGQKVEFLVSFYNNEISEKSEIFDDQFSVERPDGSNFTLKIRSTKLEDSAMYFCASQGAAYEQYFGPGTRLTVT.

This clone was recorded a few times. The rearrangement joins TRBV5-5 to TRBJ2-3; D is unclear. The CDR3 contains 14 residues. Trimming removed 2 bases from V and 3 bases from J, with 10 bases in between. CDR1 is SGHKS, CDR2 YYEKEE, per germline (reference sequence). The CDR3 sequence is CASSFSSRTDTQYF. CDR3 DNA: TGTGCCAGCAGCTTCTCGTCTAGAACAGATACGCAGTATTTT.

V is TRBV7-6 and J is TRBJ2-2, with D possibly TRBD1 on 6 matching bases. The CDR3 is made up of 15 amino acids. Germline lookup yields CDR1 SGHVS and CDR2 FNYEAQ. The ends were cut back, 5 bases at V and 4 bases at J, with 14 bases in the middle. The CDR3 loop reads CASSPNRDPTGELFF. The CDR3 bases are TGTGCCAGCAGCCCTAACAGGGACCCCACCGGGGAGCTGTTTTTT.

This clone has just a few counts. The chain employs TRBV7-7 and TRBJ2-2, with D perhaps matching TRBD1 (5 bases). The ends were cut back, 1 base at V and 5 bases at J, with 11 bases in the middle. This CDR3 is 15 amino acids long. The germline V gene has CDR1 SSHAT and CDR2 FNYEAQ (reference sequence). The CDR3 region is CASSLETAGTGELFF. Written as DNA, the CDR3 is TGTGCCAGCAGCTTAGAGACAGCCGGGACCGGGGAGCTGTTTTTT.